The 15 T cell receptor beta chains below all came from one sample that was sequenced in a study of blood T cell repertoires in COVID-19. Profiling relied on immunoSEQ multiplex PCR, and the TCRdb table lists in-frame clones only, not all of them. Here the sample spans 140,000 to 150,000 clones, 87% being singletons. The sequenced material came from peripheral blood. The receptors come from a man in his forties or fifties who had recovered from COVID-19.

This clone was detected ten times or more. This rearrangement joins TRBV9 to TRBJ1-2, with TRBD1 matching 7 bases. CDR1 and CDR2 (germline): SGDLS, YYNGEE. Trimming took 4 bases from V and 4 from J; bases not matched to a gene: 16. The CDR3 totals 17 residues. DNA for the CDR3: TGTGCCAGCAGCCAACGCGGACAGGTTGTTGGCGGCTATGGCTACACCTTC. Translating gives CASSQRGQVVGGYGYTF.

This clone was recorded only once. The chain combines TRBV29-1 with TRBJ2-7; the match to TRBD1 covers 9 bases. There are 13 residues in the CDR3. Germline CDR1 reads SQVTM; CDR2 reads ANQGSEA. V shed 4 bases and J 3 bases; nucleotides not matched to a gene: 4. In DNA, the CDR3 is TGCAGCGTTGCGAAGACAGGGGGCTACGAGCAGTACTTC. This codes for CSVAKTGGYEQYF.

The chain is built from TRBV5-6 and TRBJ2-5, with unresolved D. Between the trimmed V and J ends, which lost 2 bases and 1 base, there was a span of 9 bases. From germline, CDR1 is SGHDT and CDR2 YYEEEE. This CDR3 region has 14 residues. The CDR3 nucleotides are TGTGCCAGCAGCTTTTTCGCGGTCCAAGAGACCCAGTACTTC. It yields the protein CASSFFAVQETQYF.

The CDR3 region is CASSWGLAGTGELFF. The DNA of the CDR3 is TGTGCCAGCAGCTGGGGACTAGCGGGGACCGGGGAGCTGTTTTTT. V gene TRBV11-2 combines with J gene TRBJ2-2, with 13 bases aligning to TRBD2. Germline CDR1 and CDR2: SGHAT and FQNNGV. The CDR3 runs 15 residues. V gave up 4 bases and J gave up 5 bases; unmatched junction bases: 1.

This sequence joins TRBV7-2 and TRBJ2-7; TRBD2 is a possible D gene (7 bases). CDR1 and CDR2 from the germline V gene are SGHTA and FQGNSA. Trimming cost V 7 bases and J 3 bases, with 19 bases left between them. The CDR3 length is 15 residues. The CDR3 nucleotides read TGTGCCAGCACCAATCACGGGGGGCGCGGCTACGAGCAGTACTTC. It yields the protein CASTNHGGRGYEQYF.

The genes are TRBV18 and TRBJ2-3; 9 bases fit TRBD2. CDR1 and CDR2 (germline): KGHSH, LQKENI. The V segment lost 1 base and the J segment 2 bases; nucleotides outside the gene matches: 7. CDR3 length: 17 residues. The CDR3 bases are TGTGCCAGCTCACCACTTCGCGGGGGGGCCATCACAGATACGCAGTATTTT. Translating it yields CASSPLRGGAITDTQYF.

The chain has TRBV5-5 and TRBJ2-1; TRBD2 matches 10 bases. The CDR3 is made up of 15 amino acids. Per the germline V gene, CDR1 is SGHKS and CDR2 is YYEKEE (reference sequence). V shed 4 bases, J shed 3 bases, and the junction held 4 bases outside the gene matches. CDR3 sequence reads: CASSPGTSVYNEQFF. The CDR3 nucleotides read TGTGCCAGCAGCCCCGGGACTAGCGTCTACAATGAGCAGTTCTTC.

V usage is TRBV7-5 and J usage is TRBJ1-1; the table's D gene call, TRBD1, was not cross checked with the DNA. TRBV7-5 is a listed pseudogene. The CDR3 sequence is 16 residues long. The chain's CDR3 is CARSYRDRGRDTEAFF. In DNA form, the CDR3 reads TGTGCCAGAAGCTATCGGGACAGGGGGCGGGACACTGAAGCTTTCTTT.

The CDR3 DNA is TGTGCCAGCAGTACAGGGAACGGGGAGACCCAGTACTTC. This encodes CASSTGNGETQYF. The rearrangement links TRBV12-3 or TRBV12-4 to TRBJ2-5; D may be TRBD1 (6 bases). The V gene lost 5 bases and the J gene lost 5 bases, with 12 bases spanning the gap. The CDR3 spans 13 residues.

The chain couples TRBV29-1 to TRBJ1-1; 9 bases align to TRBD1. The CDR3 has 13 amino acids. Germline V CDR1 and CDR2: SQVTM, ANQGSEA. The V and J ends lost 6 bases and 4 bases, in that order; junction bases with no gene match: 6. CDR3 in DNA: TGCAGCGTCGACCAGACAGGGGGCACTGAAGCTTTCTTT. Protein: CSVDQTGGTEAFF.

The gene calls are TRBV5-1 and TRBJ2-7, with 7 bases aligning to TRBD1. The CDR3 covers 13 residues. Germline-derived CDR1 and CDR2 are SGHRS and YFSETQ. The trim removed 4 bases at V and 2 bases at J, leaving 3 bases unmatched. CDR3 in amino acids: CASSTGQPYEQYF. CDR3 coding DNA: TGCGCCAGCAGCACGGGACAGCCCTACGAGCAGTACTTC.

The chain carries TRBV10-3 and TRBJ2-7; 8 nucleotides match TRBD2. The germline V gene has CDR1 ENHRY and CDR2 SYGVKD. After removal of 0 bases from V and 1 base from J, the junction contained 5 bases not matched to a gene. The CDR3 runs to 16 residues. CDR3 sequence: CAISESAGGLSYEQYF. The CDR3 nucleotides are TGTGCCATCAGTGAGTCTGCGGGGGGCCTTTCCTACGAGCAGTACTTC.

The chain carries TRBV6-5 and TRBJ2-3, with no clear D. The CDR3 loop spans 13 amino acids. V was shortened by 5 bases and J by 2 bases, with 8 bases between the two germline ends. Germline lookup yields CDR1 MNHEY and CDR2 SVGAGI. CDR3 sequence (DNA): TGTGCCAGCAGTATAGCAACCACAGATACGCAGTATTTT. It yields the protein CASSIATTDTQYF.

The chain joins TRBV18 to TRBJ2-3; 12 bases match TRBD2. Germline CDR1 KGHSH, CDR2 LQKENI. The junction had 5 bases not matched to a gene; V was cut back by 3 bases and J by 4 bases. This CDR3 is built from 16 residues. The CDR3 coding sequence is TGTGCCAGCTCACCCCGTGCTAGCGGGGGGGCAGATACGCAGTATTTT. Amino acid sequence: CASSPRASGGADTQYF.

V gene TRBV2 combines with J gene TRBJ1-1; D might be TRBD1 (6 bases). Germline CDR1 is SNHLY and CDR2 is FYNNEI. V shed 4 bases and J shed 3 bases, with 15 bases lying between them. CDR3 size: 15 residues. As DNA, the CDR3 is TGTGCCAGCAGTGGAAGGGGGGGGGTGGACACTGAAGCTTTCTTT. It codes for CASSGRGGVDTEAFF.